Below, 20 T cell receptor beta chains from the same sample are listed, as sequenced in a study of blood T cell repertoires in COVID-19. Sequencing was performed with immunoSEQ multiplex PCR; in TCRdb, only in-frame clones are kept and a portion is missing. The table records tens of thousands of clones, approximately 78% of them present only once. The sample taken for sequencing was peripheral blood. The origin of the receptors is a human donor in a cohort sampled during active COVID-19.

The count of this clone is one. J is TRBJ2-7 and V is TRBV25-1; possible D gene TRBD2, 6 bases. The length of the CDR3 is 13 residues. Germline-derived CDR1 and CDR2 are MGHDK and SYGVNS. The V end was cut by 3 bases, the J end by 3 bases, with 9 bases between. The CDR3 region is CASSDVDYYEQYF. CDR3 coding DNA: TGTGCCAGCAGTGATGTGGACTACTACGAGCAGTACTTC.

The chain carries TRBV19 and TRBJ2-3; 10 bases fit TRBD2. Germline loops: CDR1 LNHDA, CDR2 SQIVND (reference sequence). CDR3 size: 16 residues. V shed 7 bases and J 2 bases; nucleotides not matched to a gene: 9. CDR3 in amino acids: CASKKLAGSITDTQYF. The DNA for the CDR3 is TGTGCCAGTAAGAAACTAGCGGGGTCAATCACAGATACGCAGTATTTT. Combining the CDR3 with reference TRBV19 and TRBJ2-3 gives the whole variable domain DGGITQSPKYLFRKEGQNVTLSCEQNLNHDAMYWYRQDPGQGLRLIYYSQIVNDFQKGDIAEGYSVSREKKESFPLTVTSAQKNPTAFYLCASKKLAGSITDTQYFGPGTRLTVL.

The rearrangement links TRBV7-6 to TRBJ2-1, with 7 bases matching TRBD1. V dropped 6 bases and J dropped 6; count of bases not matched to a gene: 5. The V gene's germline CDR1 is SGHVS and CDR2 FNYEAQ. CDR3 length: 13 amino acids. The CDR3 spells CASSPDRVNEQFF. In nucleotides, the CDR3 is TGTGCCAGCAGTCCCGACAGGGTCAATGAGCAGTTCTTC.

The rearrangement links TRBV30 to TRBJ2-7, with D perhaps matching TRBD2 (7 bases). V was pared by 4 bases and J by 3 bases, with 13 bases between. The CDR3 contains 13 residues. In germline, CDR1 is GTSNPN, CDR2 SVGIG (reference sequence). The CDR3 loop is CAWTRGAGYEQYF. As DNA, the CDR3 is TGTGCCTGGACTCGGGGGGCCGGCTACGAGCAGTACTTC.

DNA of the CDR3: TGTGCCAGCACCCCGGGACAGGGAAATGAAAAACTGTTTTTT. This codes for CASTPGQGNEKLFF. The chain uses TRBV7-2 and TRBJ1-4, with 9 bases matching TRBD1. Germline trimming cut 7 bases from V and 5 bases from J; bases unmatched to any gene: 5. CDR3 length: 14 residues. Germline V gives CDR1 SGHTA, CDR2 FQGNSA.

CDR3 nucleotide sequence: TGTGCCAGCAGCTTAGCGCGGGGGGGGACGCAGTATTTT. Protein: CASSLARGGTQYF. V gene TRBV7-2 combines with J gene TRBJ2-3, with 9 bases aligning to TRBD2. CDR1 and CDR2 (germline): SGHTA, FQGNSA. The junction had 1 base not matched to a gene; V was cut back by 0 bases and J by 9 bases. This CDR3 region has 13 residues.

The V call is TRBV3-1 (or the pseudogene TRBV3-2), the J call TRBJ1-6, with TRBD1 identical over 7 bases. The CDR3 runs 16 residues. With 4 bases clipped from V and 7 bases from J, the junction kept 10 bases outside the gene matches. Germline assignment: CDR1 LGHDT and CDR2 YNNKEL (reference sequence). The DNA of the CDR3 is TGTGCCAGCAGCCCAATCTTGGGACAGTTAAATTCACCCCTCCACTTT. Its protein is CASSPILGQLNSPLHF.

V usage is TRBV7-9 and J usage is TRBJ1-1; D ambiguous. Germline assignment: CDR1 SEHNR and CDR2 FQNEAQ (reference sequence). This CDR3 has 14 residues. Trimming took 2 bases from V and 0 from J, leaving 7 bases between them. The CDR3 reads CASSLLQVNTEAFF. CDR3 nucleotides: TGTGCCAGCAGCTTATTGCAGGTGAACACTGAAGCTTTCTTT.

CDR3 loop: CASSVGQGVRNTDTQYF. In nucleotides, the CDR3 is TGTGCCAGCAGCGTGGGACAGGGGGTACGGAACACAGATACGCAGTATTTT. This sequence joins TRBV9 and TRBJ2-3; 11 bases are a match to TRBD1. V shed 2 bases and J 2 bases; nucleotides not matched to a gene: 7. Germline V gene data show CDR1 as SGDLS and CDR2 as YYNGEE. The CDR3 length is 17 residues.

The rearrangement joins TRBV19 to TRBJ1-5; TRBD1 matches at 7 bases. CDR1 is LNHDA and CDR2 is SQIVND in the germline V gene (reference sequence). J was trimmed by 2 bases and V by 7 bases; bases with no gene match: 5. This CDR3 has 14 amino acids. Here the CDR3 reads CASKLTGGNQPQHF. The CDR3 nucleotides are TGTGCCAGTAAACTCACAGGGGGCAATCAGCCCCAGCATTTT.

V and J are TRBV2 and TRBJ2-1; D call uncertain. Looked up from germline, CDR1 is SNHLY and CDR2 is FYNNEI. There are 13 residues in the CDR3. V lost 2 bases, J lost 7 bases, and 9 bases lay in between. CDR3 sequence: CASSEQSVNEQFF. CDR3 sequence (DNA): TGTGCCAGCAGTGAACAGTCAGTGAATGAGCAGTTCTTC. Supplemented by reference TRBV2 and TRBJ2-1, the full variable domain reads EPEVTQTPSHQVTQMGQEVILRCVPISNHLYFYWYRQILGQKVEFLVSFYNNEISEKSEIFDDQFSVERPDGSNFTLKIRSTKLEDSAMYFCASSEQSVNEQFFGPGTRLTVL.

The chain joins TRBV7-3 to TRBJ2-1, with 9 positions matching TRBD2. This CDR3 region has 18 residues. Germline loops: CDR1 SGHTA, CDR2 FQGTGA. V lost 5 bases to trimming and J lost 6 bases; unmatched junction nucleotides: 17. For the CDR3, the DNA is TGTGCCAGCAGCCCTCAGAGTTTGGGACTAGCATACTCCAATGAGCAGTTCTTC. Translated, it gives CASSPQSLGLAYSNEQFF.

This chain uses TRBV5-1 with TRBJ1-4; the match to TRBD1 covers 8 bases. With V trimmed by 6 bases and J by 5 bases, 6 bases remained unmatched. Germline V CDR1 and CDR2: SGHRS, YFSETQ. This CDR3 is 14 amino acids long. In DNA, the CDR3 is TGCGCCAGCACGGATGGGACAGGAAATGAAAAACTGTTTTTT. Protein product: CASTDGTGNEKLFF.

The chain links TRBV6-6 to TRBJ2-7; D perhaps matches TRBD1 (6 bases). V lost 3 bases and J lost 3, with 12 bases in between. The CDR3 covers 14 residues. The germline CDR1 and CDR2 sequences are MNHNY and SVGAGI (reference sequence). The CDR3 region has the DNA TGTGCCAGCAGTTATACAGGGAGAGTCTACGAGCAGTACTTC. Translation gives CASSYTGRVYEQYF.

The chain recombines TRBV10-3 with TRBJ2-7; 7 nucleotides line up with TRBD1. V lost 8 bases to trimming and J lost 3 bases; unmatched junction nucleotides: 7. The CDR3 has 13 amino acids. Germline values: CDR1 ENHRY, CDR2 SYGVKD. CDR3 nucleotides: TGTGCCATCCACCGGGACAGCTACTACGAGCAGTACTTC. Its protein product is CAIHRDSYYEQYF.

The V call is TRBV5-1, the J call TRBJ1-5; tentatively, D is TRBD1 (6 bases). This CDR3 is 15 amino acids long. Germline values: CDR1 SGHRS, CDR2 YFSETQ. V lost 4 bases to trimming and J lost 3 bases, with 14 bases between them. The CDR3 sequence is CASSLTNRDNQPQHF. The CDR3 coding sequence is TGCGCCAGCAGCCTAACAAACAGGGACAATCAGCCCCAGCATTTT.

The chain employs TRBV29-1 and TRBJ2-5; D ambiguous. Trimming took 1 base from V and 5 from J, leaving 11 bases between them. CDR1 is SQVTM and CDR2 is ANQGSEA in the germline V gene. There are 13 residues in the CDR3. The CDR3 DNA reads as TGCAGCGTTGAAGGCCCGGCGCGGGAGACCCAGTACTTC. Protein: CSVEGPARETQYF.

This chain uses TRBV4-3 with TRBJ2-4; the D gene is possibly TRBD1 (6 bases). The V end lost 0 bases, the J end lost 6 bases, and 12 bases lay between the germline ends. Germline CDR1 reads LGHNA; CDR2 reads YSLEER. This CDR3 comprises 15 residues. The DNA for the CDR3 is TGCGCCAGCAGCCAAGATCTGGGGGCAATAAACATTCAGTACTTC. It is translated as CASSQDLGAINIQYF.

The V call is TRBV13, the J call TRBJ2-6; D might be TRBD1 (5 bases). Trimming removed 5 bases at V and 4 bases at J, with 9 bases between. CDR1 PRHDT and CDR2 FYEKMQ come from the germline V gene (reference sequence). CDR3 size: 14 residues. The CDR3 here is CASSRRTGANVLTF. The CDR3 bases are TGTGCCAGCAGCAGACGGACAGGGGCCAACGTCCTGACTTTC.

The chain has TRBV19 and TRBJ1-5; no definite D call. Trimming stripped 6 bases from V and 0 bases from J, with 12 bases between. Germline CDR1 is LNHDA and CDR2 is SQIVND (reference sequence). The CDR3 contains 15 residues. The CDR3 is CASRSAAYSNQPQHF. The CDR3 DNA reads TGTGCCAGTAGATCGGCAGCGTATAGCAATCAGCCCCAGCATTTT.